This T cell receptor beta chain was sequenced for a study of OX40 agonist ivuxolimab in advanced cancers. With respect to the entire study: Ivuxolimab was an agonistic, fully human IgG2 monoclonal antibody directed against OX40 (CD134), a costimulatory receptor. Intravenous ivuxolimab was administered to patients every 2 weeks at six dose levels: 0.01, 0.1, 0.3, 1.5, 3 and 10 mg/kg. Among the approximately 50 dose-escalation patients, about 19 had hepatocellular carcinoma, about 15 melanoma, 9 renal cell carcinoma and 9 head and neck cancer. The dose-escalation cohort was 82.7% male with a mean age of around 62 years, ranging from about 20 to 80. Patients were allowed to have had prior anti-PD-1, anti-PD-L1 or anti-CTLA-4 therapy, and approximately 43% of the dose-escalation patients had previously received checkpoint inhibitors. Partial responses occurred in three dose-escalation patients: two with cutaneous melanoma and one with hepatocellular carcinoma. Peripheral TCRbeta sequencing aimed to test whether ivuxolimab altered TCR sequence diversity and caused clonal T-cell expansion. The monotherapy dose-escalation portion (N of about 50 patients) of the phase I ivuxolimab trial is reported in the paper.

CDR1 and CDR2 were assigned from the germline V gene as SGHTA and FQGNSA. The CDR3, from cysteine to phenylalanine, totals 16 residues. The DNA shown is the 48-base CDR3, in frame from base 1. Trimming removed 1 base from V and 5 bases from J, leaving 18 bases between the germline ends. The trial excluded patients who had a history of autoimmune disease or who were on systemic immunosuppression. Peripheral blood for TCR sequencing was collected from all dose cohorts at baseline, on cycle 4 day 1, and on cycle 7 day 1. The samples were taken from a phase I, first-in-human, multicenter, open-label dose-escalation trial of ivuxolimab. The trial enrolled adults with locally advanced or metastatic head and neck squamous cell, hepatocellular, melanoma or renal cell carcinoma. Before TCR sequencing, CD4+ T cells and CD8+ T cells from peripheral blood were sorted into separate populations. Overall study outcomes, separate from this receptor: In partial responders in the 0.1-3.0 mg/kg groups, normalized peripheral clonal expansion was found to be among the lowest, especially among CD8+ T cells. Clonal expansion of both CD4+ and CD8+ blood T cells was observed from baseline to week 6 at doses 0.1 to 3.0 mg/kg. The antigen specificity of the peripheral T cells that underwent clonal expansion was not determined. Low levels of normalized T-cell clonal expansion were also seen in some patients who did not respond. After ivuxolimab, expanded clones were on average more numerous among CD8+ T cells than among CD4+ T cells.

With regard to this clone: This receptor's antigen is unknown. Base qualities are not provided; no much larger clone lies one nucleotide away.

Genomic DNA was extracted from sorted cells for sequencing of the TCRbeta CDR3 region. TCRbeta CDR3 regions were sequenced using the immunoSEQ Assay. TCRdb provides this immuneACCESS table in a form limited to in-frame rearrangements. Some clones are lacking; in checked studies, under half of them reflect an unresolved V gene, and why the rest are absent is not known. For this sample there are around 40,000 clones; more than 75% appear just once. The ten largest clonotypes hold under 15% of the sample. The sample was CD4+ or CD8+ T cells sorted from blood, taken in a trial of the OX40 agonist ivuxolimab. The TCR originated in an adult with an advanced solid tumor such as melanoma, head and neck, liver or kidney cancer. The sequence is built from TRBV7-2 and TRBJ2-7; no D gene is confidently identified. The bases are TGTGCCAGCAGCTTAGGTGCGGCTCCTAATCCCAACGAGCAGTACTTC. The translation is CASSLGAAPNPNEQYF.